The 21 T cell receptor beta chains below all came from one sample that was sequenced in a study of tumor and adjacent non-tumor tissue in lung cancer. A modified ARM-PCR protocol with three rounds of nested PCR amplified TCRbeta. TCRdb reanalysed the multiplex PCR reads using MiXCR and keeps one entry per CDR3 protein. Here the sample spans roughly 90,000 distinct CDR3 sequences, around 82% being singletons. This sample's RNA came from whole unsorted tissue. More than 3 cm separated this lung sample from the edge of the tumor. The sequenced material came from distant non-tumor lung tissue. These receptors were taken from a woman in her forties or fifties with non-small cell lung cancer.

Concerning this clonotype: Relative to the germline gene, one junction end is altered; a read error may explain this. This chain connects TRBV6-5 to TRBJ1-4; 10 bases map to TRBD1. Looked up from germline, CDR1 is MNHEY and CDR2 is SVGAGI. The CDR3 loop spans 14 amino acids. The CDR3, as DNA: TGTGCCAGCAGACTCGGGGACAGGGGAAAAAAACTGTTTTTC. This gives the protein CASRLGDRGKKLFF.

Ten or more counts support this clonotype. The rearrangement links TRBV11-2 to TRBJ1-2; TRBD1 matches 7 bases. With 10 bases clipped from V and 0 bases from J, the junction kept 11 bases outside the gene matches. Germline V gene sequence: CDR1 SGHAT, CDR2 FQNNGV. The CDR3 extends over 15 amino acids. In nucleotides, the CDR3 is TGTGCCATTGGCGATACAGGGGCCCCTAACTATGGCTACACCTTC. Its protein product is CAIGDTGAPNYGYTF.

The chain recombines TRBV6-2 or TRBV6-3 with TRBJ2-1, with D unresolved. Germline V gives CDR1 MNHEY, CDR2 SVGEGT. The V and J ends lost 8 bases and 6 bases respectively, with 8 bases between them. The CDR3 has 11 amino acids. CDR3 region: CASGGINEQFF. The CDR3 nucleotides read TGTGCCAGCGGCGGAATCAATGAGCAGTTCTTC.

Worth noting for this clonotype: Possible read error: a much larger clone is one base away. The chain uses TRBV19 and TRBJ1-1, with D perhaps TRBD1 (6 bases). The V and J ends lost 10 bases and 8 bases respectively, with 23 bases between them. Germline lookup yields CDR1 LNHDA and CDR2 SQIVND (reference sequence). The CDR3 is 14 amino acids. CDR3: CANSPGTHMAEAFF. For the CDR3, the DNA is TGTGCCAATAGCCCCGGGACACATATGGCCGAAGCTTTCTTT.

Of note for this clonotype: The junction and the germline gene differ at one end; a read error may be behind it. The gene calls are TRBV6-5 and TRBJ2-1; unclear D gene. The CDR3 loop spans 14 amino acids. CDR1 is MNHEY, CDR2 SVGAGI, per germline. The CDR3 DNA follows: TGTGCCAGCGGTGGTCGGAGCTCCTACAATGAGCAATTCTTC. This sequence encodes CASGGRSSYNEQFF.

This clonotype was counted a single time. One end of the junction fails to match germline, which may point to a read error. The rearrangement links TRBV11-2 to TRBJ2-3, with D unclear. The CDR3 covers 15 residues. Germline V gene lookup returns CDR1 SGHAT and CDR2 FQNNGV. CDR3 coding DNA: TGTGCCAGCAGTTTAGGACCCCCAGGATACCATACGCAGTATTTT. It translates to CASSLGPPGYHTQYF.

To note about this clonotype: Its ends do not fully match the called genes, so a read error is possible. The rearrangement uses TRBV6-5 and TRBJ2-7; D possibly corresponds to TRBD2 (6 bases). The CDR3 spans 13 residues. Germline V gene data show CDR1 as MNHEY and CDR2 as SVGAGI. CDR3 amino acids: CASSYTRDHEQNF. The CDR3 region has the DNA TGTGCCAGCAGTTACACGCGGGACCACGAGCAGAACTTC.

The chain has TRBV6-5 and TRBJ1-1; unclear D gene. The CDR3 consists of 14 residues. Germline-derived CDR1 and CDR2 are MNHEY and SVGAGI. V was shortened by 7 bases and J by 3 bases, with 15 bases between the two germline ends. The CDR3 DNA is TGTGCCAGCAATTGGTGGGGAAGGTACACTGAAGCTTTCTTT. Protein product: CASNWWGRYTEAFF.

As for this clonotype: The junction differs from germline at one of its ends, possibly a read error. The chain has TRBV6-1 and TRBJ2-1; D might be TRBD2 (5 bases). Germline lookup yields CDR1 MNHNS and CDR2 SASEGT. The CDR3 sequence is 14 residues long. This CDR3 is CASSGLGSYNKQFF. The CDR3 DNA follows: TGTGCCAGCAGCGGACTCGGCTCCTACAATAAGCAGTTCTTC.

V gene TRBV20-1 combines with J gene TRBJ1-1; D is unclear. Trimming cost V 0 bases and J 1 base, with 12 bases left between them. The germline V gene has CDR1 DFQATT and CDR2 SNEGSKA (reference sequence). This CDR3 comprises 15 residues. In DNA form, the CDR3 reads TGCAGTGCTAGAGATTCGCGGGGAGCGAACACTGAAGCTTTCTTT. This gives the protein CSARDSRGANTEAFF.

Turning to this clonotype: Its ends do not fully match the called genes, so a read error is possible. The rearrangement joins TRBV6-2 or TRBV6-3 to TRBJ2-2, with D perhaps TRBD1 (5 bases). Looked up from germline, CDR1 is MNHEY and CDR2 is SVGEGT. CDR3 length: 16 residues. CDR3 in DNA: TGTACCAGCAGTCACCTTGGACACAGGCTAACCCGGGAGCTGTTTTTT. Amino acid sequence: CTSSHLGHRLTRELFF.

As to this clonotype: The conserved final phenylalanine or tryptophan is absent from the CDR3, which likely points to a read error. V and J are TRBV6-2 or TRBV6-3 and TRBJ2-3, with 7 nucleotides matching TRBD2. J lost 5 bases, V lost 2 bases, and 16 bases had no gene match. This CDR3 region has 18 residues. Per the germline V gene, CDR1 is MNHEY and CDR2 is SVGEGT. The DNA of the CDR3 is TGTGCCAGCAGTTACAGGGCGCGGGAGTGGCGCCACAAAGATACGCAGTATTAT. This sequence encodes CASSYRAREWRHKDTQYY.

The gene calls are TRBV5-1 and TRBJ1-2; D might be TRBD1 (6 bases). The CDR3 is 15 residues long. V lost 3 bases, J lost 2 bases, and 14 bases lay in between. Per germline, CDR1 SGHRS and CDR2 YFSETQ. CDR3 DNA: TGCGCCAGCAGCTGGAAGGGACATTGGAACTATGGCTACACCTTC. It yields the protein CASSWKGHWNYGYTF.

This rearrangement joins TRBV6-5 to TRBJ1-5, with 10 bases identical to TRBD1. The CDR3 is made up of 15 amino acids. V shed 5 bases, J shed 6 bases, and the junction held 7 bases outside the gene matches. Germline values: CDR1 MNHEY, CDR2 SVGAGI. Here the CDR3 reads CASSPGTGDSQPQHF. In DNA, the CDR3 is TGTGCCAGCAGTCCAGGGACAGGGGACAGTCAGCCCCAGCATTTT.

Comment on this clonotype: The junction departs from germline at one end; a sequencing error may be responsible. V is TRBV20-1 and J is TRBJ1-1; 7 bases are shared with TRBD1. Germline assignment: CDR1 DFQATT and CDR2 SNEGSKA (reference sequence). The CDR3 loop spans 14 amino acids. The CDR3 region is CSSREGGRDTEAFF. In DNA form, the CDR3 reads TGCAGTTCTAGAGAAGGGGGCAGGGATACTGAAGCTTTCTTT.

The V gene is TRBV6-5, the J gene TRBJ2-7; 13 nucleotides line up with TRBD2. The CDR3 has 17 residues. V shed 0 bases and J 9 bases; nucleotides not matched to a gene: 11. Germline CDR1 and CDR2: MNHEY and SVGAGI. The CDR3 protein is CASSYSIYELAGGGQYF. The CDR3 DNA sequence: TGTGCCAGCAGTTACTCGATATACGAACTAGCGGGAGGGGGGCAGTACTTC.

Concerning this clonotype itself: Mismatch with germline at one junction end may stem from a read error. The chain is built from TRBV28 and TRBJ2-2; tentatively, D is TRBD2 (5 bases). CDR3 length: 14 residues. The germline CDR1 and CDR2 sequences are MDHEN and SYDVKM. The CDR3 reads CAISPSSAARELFF. The CDR3 DNA reads as TGTGCCATCAGTCCGAGTAGCGCGGCCAGGGAGCTGTTTTTT.

Worth noting for this clonotype: The junction departs from the called germline gene at one end, perhaps through a read error. The genes are TRBV29-1 and TRBJ2-5; D may correspond to TRBD1 or TRBD2 (6 bases each). Germline V gene sequence: CDR1 SQVTM, CDR2 ANQGSEA. This CDR3 has 15 residues. The DNA for the CDR3 is TGCAGCGTTCGCCAGGGGACTTCACTTGGGGAGATCCAGTACTTC. Amino acid sequence: CSVRQGTSLGEIQYF.

The gene calls are TRBV6-4 and TRBJ2-3; 8 positions match TRBD2. Trimming took 0 bases from V and 9 from J; bases not matched to a gene: 11. Germline V CDR1 and CDR2: MRHNA, SNTAGT. CDR3 length: 16 amino acids. CDR3 residues: CASSDSAGAGSETQYF. In DNA form, the CDR3 reads TGTGCCAGCAGTGACTCAGCGGGAGCGGGTTCGGAAACGCAGTATTTT.

Note on this clonotype: A junction end diverges from the germline sequence, so it may reflect a read error. The V gene is TRBV6-1, the J gene TRBJ2-1; D is uncertain. This CDR3 is built from 14 residues. The germline V gene has CDR1 MNHNS and CDR2 SASEGT. In nucleotides, the CDR3 is TGTGCCAGCAGTGAAGCGTGGGGAAGGGTTGAGCATTTCTTC. This encodes CASSEAWGRVEHFF.

This clonotype was counted a few times. In this CDR3 the conserved last residue, phenylalanine or tryptophan, is missing, so a read error is likely. This sequence joins TRBV29-1 and TRBJ1-4; the D is unclear. Looked up from germline, CDR1 is SQVTM and CDR2 is ANQGSEA. There are 12 residues in the CDR3. CDR3 protein: CSVGRPGEKLFL. The CDR3 DNA sequence: TGTAGCGTTGGTCGCCCGGGGGAAAAACTGTTTCTT.